The 24 T cell receptor beta chains given below trace back to one sample, sequenced in a study of cytomegalovirus exposure and HLA in healthy donors. 13 Jbeta primers and 60 Vbeta primers were used for the PCR. Assay used: immunoSEQ multiplex PCR; TCRdb lists only in-frame clones, some missing. The sample includes under 200,000 clones, 80% of them seen just once. Sequences were obtained from PBMCs. The source is a man aged 35 to 55 in good health and CMV-seronegative.

The gene calls are TRBV30 and TRBJ2-3; D is possibly TRBD2 (6 bases). The CDR3 spans 15 residues. V shed 3 bases and J shed 0 bases, with 13 bases lying between them. The V gene's germline CDR1 is GTSNPN and CDR2 SVGIG (reference sequence). The CDR3 protein is CAWSSGLTSTDTQYF. The CDR3, as DNA: TGTGCCTGGAGCTCGGGACTGACTAGCACAGATACGCAGTATTTT.

The rearrangement joins TRBV6-6 to TRBJ2-7; D gene uncertain. The CDR3 is made up of 15 amino acids. V lost 5 bases to trimming and J lost 4 bases, with 18 bases between them. CDR1 is MNHNY, CDR2 SVGAGI, per germline (reference sequence). CDR3 in amino acids: CASSKPGSAAYEQYF. CDR3 DNA: TGTGCCAGCAGTAAACCCGGATCCGCGGCATACGAGCAGTACTTC.

The V and J genes are TRBV5-1 and TRBJ2-3, with 10 bases matching TRBD1. CDR1 is SGHRS, CDR2 YFSETQ, per germline. The CDR3 contains 14 residues. V lost 7 bases to trimming and J lost 4 bases; unmatched junction nucleotides: 6. The CDR3 DNA sequence: TGCGCCAGCCGGACAGGGGGTGAGGCAGATACGCAGTATTTT. Translation: CASRTGGEADTQYF.

The chain couples TRBV7-3 to TRBJ1-5, with D uncertain. This CDR3 spans 13 amino acids. Germline CDR1 reads SGHTA; CDR2 reads FQGTGA. The V end was cut by 1 base, the J end by 3 bases, with 4 bases between. The CDR3 sequence is CASSLSYNQPQHF. The CDR3 DNA follows: TGTGCCAGCAGCTTAAGTTACAATCAGCCCCAGCATTTT. Full variable domain (missing parts from reference TRBV7-3 and TRBJ1-5): GAGVSQTPSNKVTEKGKYVELRCDPISGHTALYWYRQSLGQGPEFLIYFQGTGAADDSGLPNDRFFAVRPEGSVSTLKIQRTERGDSAVYLCASSLSYNQPQHFGDGTRLSIL.

The chain carries TRBV7-2 and TRBJ2-2; TRBD2 matches at 8 bases. The trim removed 8 bases at V and 6 bases at J, leaving 11 bases unmatched. The germline V gene has CDR1 SGHTA and CDR2 FQGNSA. The CDR3 is 15 amino acids. CDR3 nucleotides: TGTGCCAGCGCCCGGGGGGGCGATATCTCCGGGGAGCTGTTTTTT. It encodes CASARGGDISGELFF.

This clone was counted between two and nine times. V and J are TRBV4-3 and TRBJ2-7, with D possibly TRBD2 on 5 matching bases. CDR1 is LGHNA, CDR2 YSLEER, per germline. The V end was cut by 0 bases, the J end by 2 bases, with 5 bases between. The CDR3 has 13 residues. CDR3 coding DNA: TGCGCCAGCAGCCAAGAGAGGGCCTACGAGCAGTACTTC. Its translation is CASSQERAYEQYF.

The chain employs TRBV5-1 and TRBJ2-1; 10 bases line up with TRBD2. With 4 bases clipped from V and 10 bases from J, the junction kept 11 bases outside the gene matches. Germline-derived CDR1 and CDR2 are SGHRS and YFSETQ. There are 15 residues in the CDR3. CDR3 sequence: CASSALAGAPSEQFF. CDR3 DNA sequence: TGCGCCAGCAGCGCCCTAGCGGGAGCTCCATCGGAGCAGTTCTTC.

The CDR3 coding sequence is TGCGCCAGCAGCCAAGATAGACAGGGTTTGACCGGGGAGCTGTTTTTT. It translates to CASSQDRQGLTGELFF. The rearrangement uses TRBV4-3 and TRBJ2-2; 7 bases fit TRBD1. The trim removed 0 bases at V and 5 bases at J, leaving 6 bases unmatched. CDR1 is LGHNA and CDR2 is YSLEER in the germline V gene. This CDR3 has 16 amino acids.

This rearrangement joins TRBV27 to TRBJ2-7; 7 nucleotides match TRBD1. Germline V gene data show CDR1 as MNHEY and CDR2 as SMNVEV (reference sequence). After removal of 4 bases from V and 2 bases from J, the junction contained 5 bases not matched to a gene. The CDR3 totals 14 residues. CDR3: CASSYDRAAYEQYF. The CDR3 region has the DNA TGTGCCAGCAGTTATGACAGGGCCGCCTACGAGCAGTACTTC.

Notes on this clone: Different DNA sequences within this sample yield the same CDR3. The V call is TRBV2, the J call TRBJ2-1; D possibly corresponds to TRBD2 (5 bases). Germline assignment: CDR1 SNHLY and CDR2 FYNNEI. V lost 2 bases and J lost 7, with 12 bases in between. This CDR3 spans 14 amino acids. CDR3 bases: TGTGCCAGCAGTGAATGGGCTAGCCGGAATGAGCAGTTCTTC. Translated: CASSEWASRNEQFF.

The chain uses TRBV10-3 and TRBJ1-1; D call uncertain. The CDR3 extends over 13 amino acids. V lost 0 bases to trimming and J lost 4 bases, with 6 bases between them. The germline V gene has CDR1 ENHRY and CDR2 SYGVKD. The CDR3 loop is CAISESSVTEAFF. CDR3 sequence (DNA): TGTGCCATCAGTGAGTCGTCAGTCACTGAAGCTTTCTTT.

Only one count was recorded for this clone. The V gene is TRBV2, the J gene TRBJ1-2; D ambiguous. Trimming left V 7 bases short and J 1 base short, with 10 bases between. Germline CDR1 SNHLY, CDR2 FYNNEI. The CDR3 sequence is 13 residues long. The CDR3 sequence is CASMGSFNYGYTF. As DNA, the CDR3 is TGTGCCAGCATGGGCAGCTTTAACTATGGCTACACCTTC.

This clone was seen once. V usage is TRBV6-1 and J usage is TRBJ2-3, with TRBD2 matching 10 bases. Germline V gives CDR1 MNHNS, CDR2 SASEGT. Trimming removed 1 base from V and 7 bases from J; junction bases left unmatched: 5. The CDR3 consists of 15 residues. CDR3 DNA sequence: TGTGCCAGCAGTGAAGACAGCGGGAGGGCAAATACGCAGTATTTT. Amino acids: CASSEDSGRANTQYF.

The rearrangement joins TRBV25-1 to TRBJ1-4; D call uncertain. Germline V CDR1 and CDR2: MGHDK, SYGVNS. Trimming stripped 4 bases from V and 5 bases from J, with 14 bases between. The CDR3 runs 15 residues. Here the CDR3 DNA reads TGTGCCAGCAGTGCGTGGAGGCAGAAAAATGAAAAACTGTTTTTT. It is translated as CASSAWRQKNEKLFF.

The rearrangement links TRBV11-2 to TRBJ2-7, with a possible D match to TRBD1 (5 bases). Looked up from germline, CDR1 is SGHAT and CDR2 is FQNNGV. The ends were cut back, 0 bases at V and 2 bases at J, with 11 bases in the middle. This CDR3 comprises 15 residues. Written as DNA, the CDR3 is TGTGCCAGCAGCTTAGAGGCAGGGATCCCCTACGAGCAGTACTTC. Translating gives CASSLEAGIPYEQYF. The full variable domain, in which reference TRBV11-2 and TRBJ2-7 provide the parts outside the CDR3, is EAGVAQSPRYKIIEKRQSVAFWCNPISGHATLYWYQQILGQGPKLLIQFQNNGVVDDSQLPKDRFSAERLKGVDSTLKIQPAKLEDSAVYLCASSLEAGIPYEQYFGPGTRLTVT.

The rearrangement links TRBV4-2 to TRBJ2-5, with 13 bases that match TRBD2. The CDR3 contains 18 residues. Germline CDR1 and CDR2: LGHNA and YNFKEQ. V dropped 3 bases and J dropped 1; count of bases not matched to a gene: 8. The CDR3 nucleotides are TGTGCCAGCAGCCATGATCTACTAGCGGGGGGGATCCAAGAGACCCAGTACTTC. Translating it yields CASSHDLLAGGIQETQYF.

Here the CDR3 reads CASSLQGRSEQYF. The CDR3 DNA follows: TGTGCCAGCAGCTTGCAGGGAAGGAGCGAGCAGTACTTC. The V call is TRBV7-2, the J call TRBJ2-7, with D possibly matching TRBD1 (5 bases). The CDR3 consists of 13 residues. Deletions cut 3 bases from V and 6 bases from J, with 12 bases between. Germline V gives CDR1 SGHTA, CDR2 FQGNSA.

The chain is built from TRBV21-1 and TRBJ2-1; no DNA check was done on the table's D call, TRBD2. TRBV21-1 is reported as a pseudogene. This CDR3 comprises 12 residues. CDR3 sequence (DNA): TGTGCCAGCAGGGTCCGACTAGCGGGCAAGTTCTTC. Protein sequence: CASRVRLAGKFF.

This sequence joins TRBV5-4 and TRBJ1-2, with 12 bases identical to TRBD1. CDR1 and CDR2 from the germline V gene are SGHNT and YYREEE (reference sequence). The CDR3 is made up of 15 amino acids. V lost 3 bases and J lost 8; bases outside the gene matches: 8. This CDR3 is CASSSDQGQGAGYTF. CDR3 bases: TGTGCCAGCAGCTCAGACCAGGGACAGGGGGCAGGCTACACCTTC.

This clone was found a few times. The chain employs TRBV27 and TRBJ2-1; 15 bases are shared with TRBD2. The CDR3 covers 16 residues. Per germline, CDR1 MNHEY and CDR2 SMNVEV (reference sequence). After removal of 6 bases from V and 2 bases from J, the junction contained 2 bases not matched to a gene. CDR3: CASSRTSGRAYNEQFF. In DNA form, the CDR3 reads TGTGCCAGCAGCCGGACTAGCGGGAGGGCCTACAATGAGCAGTTCTTC.

V is TRBV29-1 and J is TRBJ2-5; 10 positions agree with TRBD1. The DNA end is a closer match to TRBJ2-7, so the J assignment may be wrong. Germline CDR1 SQVTM, CDR2 ANQGSEA. The CDR3 extends over 13 amino acids. CDR3 in DNA: TGCAGCGCGCGGACAGGGGGCTCCTACGAGCAGTACTTC. Translated: CSARTGGSYEQYF.

The chain links TRBV4-3 to TRBJ1-2, with 11 bases that match TRBD1. From germline, CDR1 is LGHNA and CDR2 YSLEER. The V and J ends lost 4 bases and 7 bases, in that order; junction bases with no gene match: 8. The CDR3 has 15 residues. CDR3 sequence: CASSPAGQGAFGYTF. The CDR3 nucleotides are TGCGCCAGCAGCCCGGCTGGACAGGGGGCGTTTGGCTACACCTTC.

The chain has TRBV27 and TRBJ1-1; TRBD1 matches at 12 bases. Germline V gene data show CDR1 as MNHEY and CDR2 as SMNVEV (reference sequence). V dropped 7 bases and J dropped 4; count of bases not matched to a gene: 13. The CDR3 runs to 17 residues. The CDR3 region has the DNA TGTGCCAGCACCTTAACCGGGACAGGGGGCCGGGTCACTGAAGCTTTCTTT. Translating it yields CASTLTGTGGRVTEAFF.

The chain links TRBV7-9 to TRBJ2-1; TRBD1 matches 8 bases. Germline V gene data show CDR1 as SEHNR and CDR2 as FQNEAQ (reference sequence). Trimming removed 2 bases from V and 9 bases from J; junction bases left unmatched: 6. The CDR3 has 14 amino acids. CDR3: CASSLLQGASEQFF. The CDR3 coding sequence is TGTGCCAGCAGCTTATTGCAGGGGGCAAGTGAGCAGTTCTTC.